The T cell receptor (beta chain) described here comes from a study of tumor-infiltrating lymphocytes in primary liver carcinoma. Across the study: These were node-negative, non-metastatic T1-T3 tumors of roughly 4.2 to 10 cm.

This clonotype was recorded many times. Its cognate antigen is unknown. The study's findings and limits: A significantly higher top-250-clone fraction was recorded for tumors than for blood (p = 0.039).

TCR beta cDNA was prepared out of approximately 500 ng total RNA by means of a constant-region primer. Sequencing libraries for TCR beta derived from three nested multiplex PCR rounds that used slightly modified ARM-PCR. TCRdb independently ran MiXCR on the multiplex PCR reads; one entry per CDR3 protein. The sample records 300,000 to 400,000 distinct CDR3 sequences, almost 65% being singletons. RNA isolated from unsorted whole blood supplied the blood RNA, with germline DNA also extracted. Before any surgery took place, roughly 4 milliliters of peripheral blood were collected. This clonotype was sampled from a man in his forties with primary liver carcinoma and hepatitis B virus infection. The sequencing input was peripheral blood.

Here the CDR3 reads CAISQGQGYEQYF. Here the CDR3 DNA reads TGTGCCATCAGTCAGGGACAGGGCTACGAGCAGTACTTC. The rearrangement joins TRBV10-3 to TRBJ2-7, with 9 bases that match TRBD1. Germline-derived CDR1 and CDR2 are ENHRY and SYGVKD. The trim removed 5 bases at V and 3 bases at J, leaving 2 bases unmatched. The CDR3 loop spans 13 amino acids.